These 29 T cell receptor beta chains originate from one sample sequenced in a study of control samples from healthy donors and cancer patients. Sequencing used immunoSEQ multiplex PCR; TCRdb keeps in-frame clones, though not all of them. The table has some 100,000 clones, more than 85% seen once. Material for sequencing was blood. The source of these receptors is a woman aged 45 to 65 in good health.

Comment on this clone: This same CDR3 is encoded by further DNA sequences in the sample. The chain is built from TRBV5-1 and TRBJ2-1; D could derive from TRBD1 or TRBD2 (5 bases each). Germline CDR1 is SGHRS and CDR2 is YFSETQ. Trimming took off 2 bases at V and 6 bases at J, with 24 bases between the two ends. The CDR3 length is 18 residues. The CDR3 DNA sequence: TGCGCCAGCAGCTTTTTCATGAGAACCGGGACGGGTAGCAATGAGCAGTTCTTC. It encodes CASSFFMRTGTGSNEQFF.

The chain carries TRBV21-1 and TRBJ2-7; the DNA was not used to check the table's D call, TRBD2. TRBV21-1 is classified as a pseudogene. The CDR3 has 16 residues. CDR3 nucleotide sequence: TGTGCCAGCAGCAAAGATCCTAGCGGGAGTCCCTACGAGCAGTACGTC. Amino acids: CASSKDPSGSPYEQYV.

The chain couples TRBV23-1 to TRBJ2-3; D is possibly TRBD2 (6 bases). TRBV23-1 belongs to the ORF category, with a function that is uncertain. Trimming took 9 bases from V and 1 from J, leaving 8 bases between them. This CDR3 contains 12 residues. The CDR3 coding sequence is TGCGCCAGGCCGGGGGGCACAGATACGCAGTATTTT. It is translated as CARPGGTDTQYF.

The chain has TRBV9 and TRBJ2-5, with TRBD2 matching over 8 bases. CDR3 length: 13 amino acids. J lost 3 bases, V lost 6 bases, and 4 bases had no gene match. CDR1 is SGDLS, CDR2 YYNGEE, per germline. In DNA form, the CDR3 reads TGTGCCAGCAAGGGGCGGGGGGAAGAGACCCAGTACTTC. Its translation is CASKGRGEETQYF.

V gene TRBV2 combines with J gene TRBJ2-1; D is tentatively TRBD1 or TRBD2 (5 bases each). Trimming removed 7 bases from V and 7 bases from J, with 11 bases in between. This CDR3 region has 12 residues. The germline gives CDR1 SNHLY, CDR2 FYNNEI. CDR3 loop: CASTGTENEQFF. CDR3 bases: TGTGCCAGCACTGGGACGGAGAATGAGCAGTTCTTC. The full variable domain, its missing parts supplied by reference TRBV2 and TRBJ2-1, is EPEVTQTPSHQVTQMGQEVILRCVPISNHLYFYWYRQILGQKVEFLVSFYNNEISEKSEIFDDQFSVERPDGSNFTLKIRSTKLEDSAMYFCASTGTENEQFFGPGTRLTVL.

J is TRBJ2-1 and V is TRBV5-1; 9 bases are shared with TRBD2. Losses at the gene ends were 0 bases for V and 9 bases for J; bases not matched to a gene: 10. CDR3 length: 16 residues. Germline-derived CDR1 and CDR2 are SGHRS and YFSETQ. CDR3 amino acids: CASSLAPAGGLGEQFF. The CDR3 region has the DNA TGCGCCAGCAGCTTGGCCCCAGCGGGGGGTTTAGGTGAGCAGTTCTTC.

By sample fraction, this clone is medium-sized. This chain links TRBV5-7 with TRBJ2-2; tentatively, D is TRBD2 (6 bases). TRBV5-7 is classed as an ORF, of uncertain function. Trimming cost V 4 bases and J 4 bases, with 14 bases left between them. The CDR3 loop spans 15 amino acids. CDR3 protein: CASSPRCGVTGELFF. CDR3 nucleotides: TGTGCCAGCAGCCCAAGGTGCGGGGTCACCGGGGAGCTGTTTTTT.

The J gene is TRBJ1-5, the V gene TRBV16; D uncertain. Germline CDR1 reads KGHSY; CDR2 reads FQNENV. CDR3 length equals 14 residues. Trimming removed 2 bases at V and 0 bases at J, with 5 bases between. The CDR3 region is CASSQQTSNQPQHF. CDR3 in DNA: TGTGCCAGCAGCCAACAGACTAGCAATCAGCCCCAGCATTTT.

J is TRBJ2-7 and V is TRBV6-1; 8 bases line up with TRBD1. The germline V gene has CDR1 MNHNS and CDR2 SASEGT. The CDR3 length is 15 residues. The J segment lost 5 bases and the V segment lost 2 bases, leaving 8 bases of the junction unmatched. CDR3 sequence reads: CASSETPDRANEQYF. CDR3 DNA: TGTGCCAGCAGTGAAACCCCGGACAGGGCAAACGAGCAGTACTTC.

V is TRBV5-4 and J is TRBJ1-1; tentatively, D is TRBD1 (6 bases). Germline-derived CDR1 and CDR2 are SGHNT and YYREEE (reference sequence). The CDR3 sequence is 14 residues long. Deletions cut 0 bases from V and 2 bases from J, with 8 bases between. The CDR3 DNA sequence: TGTGCCAGCAGCTTGGCGGGGGGCAACACTGAAGCTTTCTTT. Translated, it gives CASSLAGGNTEAFF. Based on the CDR3 plus reference TRBV5-4 and TRBJ1-1, the full variable domain is ETGVTQSPTHLIKTRGQQVTLRCSSQSGHNTVSWYQQALGQGPQFIFQYYREEENGRGNFPPRFSGLQFPNYSSELNVNALELDDSALYLCASSLAGGNTEAFFGQGTRLTVV.

The chain has TRBV7-2 and TRBJ2-1; 7 bases are shared with TRBD2. This CDR3 comprises 12 residues. Per the germline V gene, CDR1 is SGHTA and CDR2 is FQGNSA. The J segment lost 9 bases and the V segment lost 4 bases, leaving 3 bases of the junction unmatched. The CDR3 is CASSWSGAEQFF. CDR3 nucleotides: TGTGCCAGCAGCTGGAGCGGGGCTGAGCAGTTCTTC.

This clone was observed a few times. V gene TRBV2 combines with J gene TRBJ1-5; TRBD1 is a possible D gene (6 bases). CDR3 length equals 14 residues. The germline CDR1 and CDR2 sequences are SNHLY and FYNNEI. Trimming pared 0 bases from V and 7 bases from J, leaving 10 bases between. CDR3 bases: TGTGCCAGCAGTGAAGCAGCGGGGGCACAGCCCCAGCATTTT. Protein: CASSEAAGAQPQHF.

The rearrangement joins TRBV27 to TRBJ1-1; 9 nucleotides align to TRBD1. Trimming removed 6 bases from V and 4 bases from J; junction bases left unmatched: 6. Germline loops: CDR1 MNHEY, CDR2 SMNVEV (reference sequence). This CDR3 is 14 amino acids long. The CDR3 coding sequence is TGTGCCAGCAGATCACAGGGGGCAACCACTGAAGCTTTCTTT. Its translation: CASRSQGATTEAFF.

The rearrangement joins TRBV2 to TRBJ1-5, with unresolved D. Trimming left V 6 bases short and J 6 bases short, with 9 bases between. Per germline, CDR1 SNHLY and CDR2 FYNNEI. CDR3 length: 12 amino acids. CDR3 sequence (DNA): TGTGCCAGCAGGGACCCGGTTCAGCCCCAGCATTTT. This gives the protein CASRDPVQPQHF.

This rearrangement joins TRBV30 to TRBJ2-3; D possibly corresponds to TRBD1 (5 bases). The CDR3 totals 13 residues. Germline CDR1 and CDR2: GTSNPN and SVGIG (reference sequence). V lost 5 bases and J 2 bases, leaving 11 bases between the germline ends. Written as DNA, the CDR3 is TGTGCCTGGGGAGCAGGGTTCACAGATACGCAGTATTTT. This sequence encodes CAWGAGFTDTQYF. Together with reference TRBV30 and TRBJ2-3, the CDR3 gives the full variable domain: SQTIHQWPATLVQPVGSPLSLECTVEGTSNPNLYWYRQAAGRGLQLLFYSVGIGQISSEVPQNLSASRPQDRQFILSSKKLLLSDSGFYLCAWGAGFTDTQYFGPGTRLTVL.

This clone was recorded a few times. The chain has TRBV5-1 and TRBJ1-6; no firm D call. This CDR3 comprises 15 residues. Germline loops: CDR1 SGHRS, CDR2 YFSETQ. V was clipped by 0 bases and J by 9 bases, with 13 bases between them. This chain's CDR3 is CASSLATAQTSPLHF. The CDR3 DNA sequence: TGCGCCAGCAGCTTGGCAACCGCCCAGACTTCACCCCTCCACTTT.

This clone appeared a single time. The chain employs TRBV9 and TRBJ1-4; TRBD1 agrees at 8 bases. V was clipped by 3 bases and J by 5 bases; unmatched bases: 6. This CDR3 has 15 residues. The germline gives CDR1 SGDLS, CDR2 YYNGEE. The CDR3 loop reads CASSDEGTGNEKLFF. Written as DNA, the CDR3 is TGTGCCAGCAGCGACGAGGGGACAGGAAATGAAAAACTGTTTTTT.

This clone was counted between two and nine times. CDR3 bases: TGTGCCAGCTCACCGGGGACAGCAGAATACAATGAGCAGTTCTTC. It specifies CASSPGTAEYNEQFF. The V and J genes are TRBV18 and TRBJ2-1; 7 bases map to TRBD1. The V segment lost 3 bases and the J segment 4 bases; nucleotides outside the gene matches: 6. The CDR3 consists of 15 residues. Germline V gene sequence: CDR1 KGHSH, CDR2 LQKENI.

The CDR3 DNA reads as TGTGCCAGCAGTAAGGGACAGGGGTTGAACGAGCAGTACTTC. Amino acid sequence: CASSKGQGLNEQYF. The chain employs TRBV2 and TRBJ2-7; TRBD1 matches 10 bases. The junction had 6 bases not matched to a gene; V was cut back by 5 bases and J by 5 bases. This CDR3 has 14 residues. Germline CDR1 SNHLY, CDR2 FYNNEI.

This clone was found once. The chain is built from TRBV5-4 and TRBJ2-3; no firm D call. Trimming shortened V by 1 base and J by 6 bases, and 9 bases separated the two germline ends. CDR1 is SGHNT and CDR2 is YYREEE in the germline V gene (reference sequence). The CDR3 is 13 residues long. CDR3 coding DNA: TGTGCCAGCAGCTTGTCCCGGGTGGATACGCAGTATTTT. It translates to CASSLSRVDTQYF.

The V and J genes are TRBV7-3 and TRBJ2-5, with D perhaps being TRBD1 or TRBD2 (5 bases each). V lost 0 bases to trimming and J lost 5 bases, with 13 bases between them. CDR1 and CDR2 from the germline V gene are SGHTA and FQGTGA. The length of the CDR3 is 15 residues. The CDR3 bases are TGTGCCAGCAGCTTAACTCACGGGACGTCGGAGACCCAGTACTTC. This codes for CASSLTHGTSETQYF.

This clone was detected a few times. The chain has TRBV4-1 and TRBJ2-6, with D perhaps TRBD2 (5 bases). V dropped 2 bases and J dropped 1 base, with 15 bases sitting between them. The CDR3 contains 18 residues. Looked up from germline, CDR1 is MGHRA and CDR2 is YSYEKL. CDR3 protein: CASSQIRSWESGANVLTF. Here the CDR3 DNA reads TGCGCCAGCAGCCAAATAAGGTCATGGGAGTCTGGGGCCAACGTCCTGACTTTC.

The chain combines TRBV4-1 with TRBJ2-1; 8 bases align to TRBD2. Germline values: CDR1 MGHRA, CDR2 YSYEKL. V dropped 1 base and J dropped 8; count of bases not matched to a gene: 4. CDR3 length: 14 residues. CDR3 sequence reads: CASSQVGLAHEQFF. The CDR3 DNA follows: TGCGCCAGCAGCCAAGTCGGACTAGCCCATGAGCAGTTCTTC.

The chain recombines TRBV5-1 with TRBJ2-1; TRBD1 is a possible D gene (6 bases). Germline assignment: CDR1 SGHRS and CDR2 YFSETQ. This CDR3 comprises 14 residues. Trimming took off 2 bases at V and 9 bases at J, with 15 bases between the two ends. The chain's CDR3 is CASSFDQGKGEQFF. The CDR3 nucleotides are TGCGCCAGCAGCTTCGATCAGGGGAAGGGTGAGCAGTTCTTC.

This clone was seen a few times. The chain joins TRBV5-4 to TRBJ1-1; the D gene is possibly TRBD1 (5 bases). Germline values: CDR1 SGHNT, CDR2 YYREEE (reference sequence). The CDR3 loop spans 13 amino acids. Trimming took 0 bases from V and 6 from J, leaving 9 bases between them. The chain's CDR3 is CASSLERDAEAFF. The CDR3 DNA is TGTGCCAGCAGCTTGGAACGGGACGCTGAAGCTTTCTTT. Full variable domain (rest looked up from reference TRBV5-4 and TRBJ1-1): ETGVTQSPTHLIKTRGQQVTLRCSSQSGHNTVSWYQQALGQGPQFIFQYYREEENGRGNFPPRFSGLQFPNYSSELNVNALELDDSALYLCASSLERDAEAFFGQGTRLTVV.

The chain has TRBV27 and TRBJ2-2; D call uncertain. Germline values: CDR1 MNHEY, CDR2 SMNVEV (reference sequence). Trimming took off 8 bases at V and 5 bases at J, with 12 bases between the two ends. The CDR3 has 13 amino acids. In nucleotides, the CDR3 is TGTGCCAGCGGTAGTCTTAAAACCGGGGAGCTGTTTTTT. Amino acid sequence: CASGSLKTGELFF.

In regard to this clone: At the DNA level, this CDR3 is encoded by other sequences in the same sample as well. This rearrangement joins TRBV7-3 to TRBJ2-2; TRBD1 aligns across 7 bases. Trimming removed 4 bases from V and 5 bases from J; junction bases left unmatched: 7. Germline V gene data show CDR1 as SGHTA and CDR2 as FQGTGA. CDR3 size: 15 residues. CDR3 coding DNA: TGTGCCAGCAGCTCGTACAGGGGTGGGACCGGGGAGCTGTTTTTT. Translation: CASSSYRGGTGELFF. The entire variable domain, with the rest obtained from reference TRBV7-3 and TRBJ2-2, is as follows: GAGVSQTPSNKVTEKGKYVELRCDPISGHTALYWYRQSLGQGPEFLIYFQGTGAADDSGLPNDRFFAVRPEGSVSTLKIQRTERGDSAVYLCASSSYRGGTGELFFGEGSRLTVL.

V and J are TRBV3-1 (or the pseudogene TRBV3-2) and TRBJ2-7; possible D gene TRBD1, 6 bases. Germline lookup yields CDR1 LGHDT and CDR2 YNNKEL (reference sequence). The CDR3 spans 15 residues. V dropped 4 bases and J dropped 0 bases, with 13 bases sitting between them. In DNA form, the CDR3 reads TGTGCCAGCAGCCCAAGTAGACAGGCCTCCTACGAGCAGTACGTC. It yields the protein CASSPSRQASYEQYV.

The V and J genes are TRBV5-4 and TRBJ2-3; 12 nucleotides agree with TRBD2. The CDR3 length is 16 residues. Germline-derived CDR1 and CDR2 are SGHNT and YYREEE (reference sequence). Trimming at V came to 4 bases and at J to 5 bases, leaving 8 bases not matched to a gene. CDR3 in amino acids: CASSLLAGGLGDTQYF. The DNA for the CDR3 is TGTGCCAGCAGCCTACTAGCGGGGGGCCTTGGAGATACGCAGTATTTT.